A selection of T cell receptor beta chains follows, all from one sample in a study of post-analysis software for immune sequencing data. TCRdb fed the PCR reads into MiXCR, producing one record per CDR3 protein. Among about 540,000 distinct CDR3 sequences listed, around 31% were seen once. The sequenced material came from blood. The receptors shown here come from a girl aged 2-17 years with multiple sclerosis. CDR3s include the opening cysteine and the closing phenylalanine or tryptophan. A D gene is named only where the DNA matches it firmly. Clone size is stated in some rows and not others, as once, few, many or a class when expanded.

12	.	.	TRBJ2-5	TRBV28	TGTGCCAGCAGTTTACAGCCACAGACCCAGTACTTC	CASSLQPQTQYF
15	few	TRBD1	TRBJ1-4	TRBV7-9	TGTGCCAGCAGCCCCAGGACAGGGGCGGATGAAAAACTGTTTTTT	CASSPRTGADEKLFF
17	few	TRBD2	TRBJ2-3	TRBV5-1	TGCGCCAGCAGCCCCGGACTAGCGGGGGGGCCGACAGATACGCAGTATTTT	CASSPGLAGGPTDTQYF
13	.	TRBD1	TRBJ1-5	TRBV6-5	TGTGCCAGCAGTTACGACAGGGTTCAGCCCCAGCATTTT	CASSYDRVQPQHF
17	.	.	TRBJ2-6	TRBV3-1	TGTGCCAGCAGCCAAGAGCGGCCAGGATCAGGGGCTAACGTCCTGACTTTC	CASSQERPGSGANVLTF
16	.	.	TRBJ1-1	TRBV7-8	TGTGCCAGCAGGCGTCCCGGGGCGGTGGAGGGCACTGAAGCTTTCTTT	CASRRPGAVEGTEAFF
12	.	TRBD1	TRBJ2-1	TRBV29-1	TGCAGCGTGGGACAGAGGACAGGTGAGCAGTTCTTC	CSVGQRTGEQFF
14	.	.	TRBJ1-5	TRBV4-1	TGCGCCAGCAGCCCTAGTCGGGTTGATCAGCCCCAGCATTTT	CASSPSRVDQPQHF
14	few	.	TRBJ1-2	TRBV7-2	TGTGCCAGCAACATACAGGCTTCTAACTATGGCTACACCTTC	CASNIQASNYGYTF
11	.	.	TRBJ2-2	TRBV29-1	TGCAGCGTTGAAGGGCCCGGGGAGCTGTTTTTT	CSVEGPGELFF
14	few	.	TRBJ2-7	TRBV15	TGTGCCACCAGCAGAGATCTACAGTCCTACGAGCAGTACTTC	CATSRDLQSYEQYF
16	once	.	TRBJ2-3	TRBV5-1	TGCGCCAGCAGCAAGGGACTTTTTCCTCCCCGAGATACGCAGTATTTT	CASSKGLFPPRDTQYF
14	few	.	TRBJ1-6	TRBV3-1	TGTGCCAGCAGCCCTAGGACACAGAATTCACCCCTCCACTTT	CASSPRTQNSPLHF
15	few	.	TRBJ2-7	TRBV25-1	TGTGCCAGCAGTGAATGGGAGTCAGGGGATAACGAGCAGTACTTC	CASSEWESGDNEQYF
19	.	TRBD2	TRBJ2-1	TRBV5-4	TGTGCCAGCAGCCCCCATGGGACTAGCGGGGGGAAATCCTACAATGAGCAGTTCTTC	CASSPHGTSGGKSYNEQFF
13	.	.	TRBJ2-3	TRBV7-2	TGTGCCAGCAGCTCGGGCCCTACAGATACGCAGTATTTT	CASSSGPTDTQYF